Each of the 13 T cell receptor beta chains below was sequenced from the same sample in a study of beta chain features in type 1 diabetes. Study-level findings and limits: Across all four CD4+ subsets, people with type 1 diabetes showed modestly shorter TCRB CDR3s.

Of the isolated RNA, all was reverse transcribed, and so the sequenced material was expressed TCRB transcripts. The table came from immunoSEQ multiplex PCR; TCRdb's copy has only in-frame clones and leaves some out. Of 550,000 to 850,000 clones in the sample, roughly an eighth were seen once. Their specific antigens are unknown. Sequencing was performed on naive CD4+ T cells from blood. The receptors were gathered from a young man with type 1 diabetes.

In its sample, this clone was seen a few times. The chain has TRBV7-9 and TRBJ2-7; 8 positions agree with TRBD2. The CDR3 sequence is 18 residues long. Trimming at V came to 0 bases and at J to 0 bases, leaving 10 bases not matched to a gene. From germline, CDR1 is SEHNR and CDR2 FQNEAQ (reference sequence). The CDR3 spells CASSLAAAGGPSSYEQYF. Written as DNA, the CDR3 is TGTGCCAGCAGCTTAGCAGCGGCGGGGGGCCCAAGCTCCTACGAGCAGTACTTC.

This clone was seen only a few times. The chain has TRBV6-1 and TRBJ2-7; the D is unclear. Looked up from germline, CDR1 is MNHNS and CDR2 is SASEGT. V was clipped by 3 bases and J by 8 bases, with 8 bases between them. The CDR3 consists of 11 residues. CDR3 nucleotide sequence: TGTGCCAGCAGTGAGGACCTTCAGCAGTACTTC. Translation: CASSEDLQQYF.

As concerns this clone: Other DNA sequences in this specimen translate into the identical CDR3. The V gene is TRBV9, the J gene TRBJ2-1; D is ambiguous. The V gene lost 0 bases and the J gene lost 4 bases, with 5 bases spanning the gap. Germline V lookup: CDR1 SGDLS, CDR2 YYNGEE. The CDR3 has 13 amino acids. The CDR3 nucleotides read TGTGCCAGCAGCGTAGAGGTATACAATGAGCAGTTCTTC. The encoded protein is CASSVEVYNEQFF.

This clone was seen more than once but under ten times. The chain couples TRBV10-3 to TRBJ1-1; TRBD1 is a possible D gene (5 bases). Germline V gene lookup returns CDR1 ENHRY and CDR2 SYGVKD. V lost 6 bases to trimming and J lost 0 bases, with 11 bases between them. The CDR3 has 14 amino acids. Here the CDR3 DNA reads TGTGCCATCAGGGTGACAGACTTGAACACTGAAGCTTTCTTT. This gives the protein CAIRVTDLNTEAFF.

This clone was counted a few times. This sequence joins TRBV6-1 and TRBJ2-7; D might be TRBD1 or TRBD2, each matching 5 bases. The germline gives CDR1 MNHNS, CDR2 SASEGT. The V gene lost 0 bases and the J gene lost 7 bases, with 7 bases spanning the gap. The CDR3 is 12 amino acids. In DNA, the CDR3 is TGTGCCAGCAGTGAAGCTTGGGGGGAGCAGTACTTC. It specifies CASSEAWGEQYF.

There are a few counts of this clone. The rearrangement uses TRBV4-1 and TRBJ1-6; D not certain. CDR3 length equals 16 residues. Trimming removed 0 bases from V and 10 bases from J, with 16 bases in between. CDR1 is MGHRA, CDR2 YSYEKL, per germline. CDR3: CASSQDVGQAGSPLHF. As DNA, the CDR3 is TGCGCCAGCAGCCAAGATGTAGGGCAGGCTGGCTCACCCCTCCACTTT.

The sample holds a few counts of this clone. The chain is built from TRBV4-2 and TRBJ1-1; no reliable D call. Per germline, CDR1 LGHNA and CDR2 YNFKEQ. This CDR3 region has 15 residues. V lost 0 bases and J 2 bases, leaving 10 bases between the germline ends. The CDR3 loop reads CASSQEDAGNTEAFF. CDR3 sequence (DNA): TGTGCCAGCAGCCAAGAAGATGCCGGCAACACTGAAGCTTTCTTT.

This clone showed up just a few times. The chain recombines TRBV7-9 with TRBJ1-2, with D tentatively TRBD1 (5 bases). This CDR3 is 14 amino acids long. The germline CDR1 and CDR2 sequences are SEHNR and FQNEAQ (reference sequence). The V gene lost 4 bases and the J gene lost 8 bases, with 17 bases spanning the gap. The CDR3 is CASSYSGGGYGYTF. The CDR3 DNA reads TGTGCCAGCAGCTATTCCGGTGGGGGGTACGGCTACACCTTC.

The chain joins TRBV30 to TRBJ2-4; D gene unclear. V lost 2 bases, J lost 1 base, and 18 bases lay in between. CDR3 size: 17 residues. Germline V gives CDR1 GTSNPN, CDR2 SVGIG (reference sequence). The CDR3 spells CAWSLRASSFAKNIQYF. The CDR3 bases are TGTGCCTGGAGTTTAAGGGCCTCGTCCTTTGCCAAAAACATTCAGTACTTC.

CDR3 sequence reads: CAWRRTVTYEQYF. The CDR3 DNA reads TGTGCCTGGAGGCGGACTGTTACCTACGAGCAGTACTTC. V and J are TRBV30 and TRBJ2-7; D perhaps matches TRBD2 (5 bases). CDR3 size: 13 residues. V lost 3 bases and J 2 bases, leaving 11 bases between the germline ends. From germline, CDR1 is GTSNPN and CDR2 SVGIG (reference sequence).

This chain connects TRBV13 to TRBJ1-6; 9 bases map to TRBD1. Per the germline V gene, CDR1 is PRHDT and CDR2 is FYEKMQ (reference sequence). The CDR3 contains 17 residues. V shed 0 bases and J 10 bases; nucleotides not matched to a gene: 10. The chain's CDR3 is CASSLGKGTGWGSPLHF. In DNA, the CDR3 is TGTGCCAGCAGCTTAGGAAAAGGGACAGGGTGGGGCTCACCCCTCCACTTT.

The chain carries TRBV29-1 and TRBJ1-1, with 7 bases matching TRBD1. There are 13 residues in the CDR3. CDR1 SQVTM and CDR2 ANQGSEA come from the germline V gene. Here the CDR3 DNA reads TGCAGATTTACAGGGGTCGGGAACACTGAAGCTTTCTTT. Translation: CRFTGVGNTEAFF. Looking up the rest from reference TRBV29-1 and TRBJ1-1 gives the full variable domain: SAVISQKPSRDICQRGTSLTIQCQVDSQVTMMFWYRQQPGQSLTLIATANQGSEATYESGFVIDKFPISRPNLTFSTLTVSNMSPEDSSIYLCRFTGVGNTEAFFGQGTRLTVV.

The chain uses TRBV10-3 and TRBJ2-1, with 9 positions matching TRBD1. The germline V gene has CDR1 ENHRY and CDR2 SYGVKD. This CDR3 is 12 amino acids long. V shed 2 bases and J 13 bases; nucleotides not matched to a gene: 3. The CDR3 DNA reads TGTGCCATCAGTGAGACAGGGGGCGAACAGTTCTTC. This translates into CAISETGGEQFF.